This TCR beta chain was captured in a study of glioma-infiltrating T cells after dendritic cell vaccination. Concerning this clone itself: Its antigen is not known.

Broader study findings: Longer survival after dendritic cell vaccination followed higher pretreatment TIL content.

The repertoire was sequenced with immunoSEQ multiplex PCR; TCRdb's copy has only in-frame clones and lacks some. The sample lists about 73,000 clones, approximately 80% occurring once. V was clipped by 3 bases and J by 7 bases; unmatched bases: 7. The germline CDR1 and CDR2 sequences are SGHTA and FQGNSA. The CDR3 has 15 amino acids. Sample: blood, taken before dendritic cell vaccination. This clonotype was obtained from a human donor with glioblastoma. This rearrangement joins TRBV7-2 to TRBJ1-5, with 9 bases fitting TRBD1. CDR3 nucleotide sequence: TGTGCCAGCAGCTTGCAGTCAGGACAGGGGCAGCCCCAGCATTTT. It translates to CASSLQSGQGQPQHF.